A selection of T cell receptor beta chains follows, all from one sample in a study of blood T cell repertoires in COVID-19. Generated by immunoSEQ multiplex PCR, the TCRdb table keeps only in-frame clones and is missing some. The repertoire holds roughly 55,000 clones, with about four fifths as singletons. Sequencing used peripheral blood. The source is a woman in her fifties or sixties with acute or convalescent COVID-19. Both conserved end residues are part of each CDR3. The D gene is left open where the match is weak. For some rows the clone size is stated as once, few or many, or as a class when expanded; others skip it.

j_call: TRBJ2-1; v_call: TRBV30; d_call: -; clone_size: -; cdr3_aa: CAWTPPTGRTYNEQFF; cdr3_nt: TGTGCCTGGACCCCACCGACAGGGAGGACCTACAATGAGCAGTTCTTC
j_call: TRBJ2-1; v_call: TRBV11-1; d_call: TRBD2; clone_size: once; cdr3_aa: CASSLAPLLAGGLNEQFF; cdr3_nt: TGTGCCAGCAGCTTAGCGCCGTTACTAGCGGGAGGGCTTAATGAGCAGTTCTTC
j_call: TRBJ1-1; v_call: TRBV11-2; d_call: TRBD1; clone_size: -; cdr3_aa: CASSIGQGAFAEAFF; cdr3_nt: TGTGCCAGCAGCATAGGACAGGGGGCCTTCGCTGAAGCTTTCTTT
j_call: TRBJ1-2; v_call: TRBV20-1; d_call: -; clone_size: -; cdr3_aa: CSAERGYGYTF; cdr3_nt: TGCAGTGCTGAAAGGGGGTATGGCTACACCTTC
j_call: TRBJ1-5; v_call: TRBV7-8; d_call: TRBD1; clone_size: -; cdr3_aa: CASSLNRGQPQHF; cdr3_nt: TGTGCCAGCAGCCTCAACAGGGGTCAGCCCCAGCATTTT
j_call: TRBJ2-1; v_call: TRBV19; d_call: -; clone_size: -; cdr3_aa: CASSIGNRGEQFF; cdr3_nt: TGTGCCAGTAGTATAGGGAACCGGGGTGAGCAGTTCTTC
j_call: TRBJ2-5; v_call: TRBV3-1/TRBV3-2; d_call: TRBD2; clone_size: -; cdr3_aa: CASSQEGGGQETQYF; cdr3_nt: TGTGCCAGCAGCCAAGAAGGCGGGGGACAAGAGACCCAGTACTTC
j_call: TRBJ1-1; v_call: TRBV5-1; d_call: -; clone_size: -; cdr3_aa: CASSSQGANTEAFF; cdr3_nt: TGCGCCAGCAGCTCCCAAGGGGCCAACACTGAAGCTTTCTTT
j_call: TRBJ2-5; v_call: TRBV28; d_call: TRBD2; clone_size: -; cdr3_aa: CASSFLGIAGGPLEETQYF; cdr3_nt: TGTGCCAGCAGTTTCTTGGGGATAGCGGGGGGGCCGTTAGAAGAGACCCAGTACTTC
j_call: TRBJ1-2; v_call: TRBV9; d_call: -; clone_size: -; cdr3_aa: CASSVALGGKDERGYTF; cdr3_nt: TGTGCCAGCAGCGTAGCTCTAGGGGGTAAGGACGAGAGGGGCTACACCTTC
j_call: TRBJ2-7; v_call: TRBV2; d_call: TRBD2; clone_size: -; cdr3_aa: CASSTSVLYF; cdr3_nt: TGTGCCAGCAGTACTAGCGTCCTGTACTTC
j_call: TRBJ1-5; v_call: TRBV28; d_call: -; clone_size: -; cdr3_aa: CASSLESGRPQHF; cdr3_nt: TGTGCCAGCAGTTTGGAGAGCGGGCGGCCCCAGCATTTT
j_call: TRBJ1-1; v_call: TRBV7-9; d_call: -; clone_size: -; cdr3_aa: CASSPRFRETVTEAFF; cdr3_nt: TGTGCCAGCAGTCCACGGTTCCGGGAGACCGTCACTGAAGCTTTCTTT
j_call: TRBJ2-1; v_call: TRBV10-2; d_call: TRBD2; clone_size: -; cdr3_aa: CASSETSGIVYNEQFF; cdr3_nt: TGCGCCAGCAGTGAGACTAGCGGGATCGTCTACAATGAGCAGTTCTTC
j_call: TRBJ1-2; v_call: TRBV2; d_call: TRBD1; clone_size: -; cdr3_aa: CASSEAVQGGGYTF; cdr3_nt: TGTGCCAGCAGTGAAGCGGTACAGGGGGGTGGCTACACCTTC
j_call: TRBJ2-5; v_call: TRBV7-9; d_call: TRBD2; clone_size: -; cdr3_aa: CASSLSGSTETQYF; cdr3_nt: TGTGCCAGCAGCTTAAGCGGGAGTACAGAGACCCAGTACTTC
j_call: TRBJ1-5; v_call: TRBV7-2; d_call: -; clone_size: -; cdr3_aa: CASSQRQSSNQPQHF; cdr3_nt: TGTGCCAGCAGCCAGAGACAAAGTAGCAATCAGCCCCAGCATTTT
j_call: TRBJ2-5; v_call: TRBV18; d_call: -; clone_size: few; cdr3_aa: CASSPVLSGTTQETQYF; cdr3_nt: TGTGCCAGCTCACCGGTGTTGTCCGGGACAACCCAAGAGACCCAGTACTTC
j_call: TRBJ2-1; v_call: TRBV28; d_call: TRBD2; clone_size: -; cdr3_aa: CASSLFTSGSSNEQFF; cdr3_nt: TGTGCCAGCAGTTTATTCACTAGCGGGAGTTCAAATGAGCAGTTCTTC
j_call: TRBJ1-6; v_call: TRBV5-1; d_call: TRBD1; clone_size: -; cdr3_aa: CASSLEDRVYSPLHF; cdr3_nt: TGCGCCAGCAGCTTGGAAGACAGGGTGTACTCACCCCTCCACTTT